The sequence of this T cell receptor beta chain was determined in a study of control samples from healthy donors and cancer patients (dated by TCRdb to 2018 to 2021). As for this clone: Its antigen is unknown. Per-base quality was not reported, and no clone a single base away is much larger than it.

V loses 5 bases of germline sequence and J loses 3 bases, and the interval between the two ends is 14 bases. The CDR3 numbers 14 residues from cysteine through phenylalanine. Here the CDR3 DNA is all that survives: 42 bases in frame from base 1. CDR1 SQVTM and CDR2 ANQGSEA are derived from the germline V gene. Libraries were prepared through the immunoSEQ multiplex PCR assay. TCRdb retrieved this table from immuneACCESS and kept in-frame rearrangements only. Not all clones are present; in checked studies, unresolved V genes account for under half, and no reason is known for the remainder. The sample table shows about 150,000 clones, and under 90% are seen once. Together, the top ten hold around 4.7% of the sample.

This chain is built from TRBV29-1 and TRBJ2-4; the D element could tentatively be TRBD1 or TRBD2, as 5 bases agree for each. This TCR was recovered from a man aged 25-45 years in good health. Input material: blood. The CDR3 here reads CSVRGALVKNIQYF. The nucleotides read TGCAGCGTTCGAGGGGCTCTGGTCAAAAACATTCAGTACTTC.